The clone carrying this T cell receptor (beta chain) was seen many times. Its target is unknown. After removal of 6 bases from V and 1 base from J, the junction contained 12 bases not matched to a gene. CDR3 length: 15 amino acids. In germline, CDR1 is DFQATT, CDR2 SNEGSKA (reference sequence). This specimen belongs to a study of T-cell reconstitution after alpha-beta-depleted transplantation in children. Notes on the study in general: After transplant, at about two months, alpha-beta T cells were reportedly derived from several hundred expanded graft clones.

Construction of the TCRbeta library involved unique molecular identifiers. Using its own MiXCR run on the PCR reads, TCRdb lists one record per CDR3 protein. The repertoire holds some 200,000 distinct CDR3 sequences, with around 9.9% as singletons. The genes are TRBV20-1 and TRBJ2-7; 7 positions agree with TRBD1. The TCR sequence derives from a child younger than two with acute myeloid leukemia, due to receive a stem cell transplant. The sample here was PBMCs, taken before TCRalphabeta/CD19-depleted stem cell transplant. This chain's CDR3 is CSALRQGRGSYEQYF. CDR3 coding DNA: TGCAGTGCCCTAAGACAGGGACGTGGGTCCTACGAGCAGTACTTC.